This TCR beta chain was recovered during a study of T cells in Graves' hyperthyroidism and ophthalmopathy (dated by TCRdb to between 2018 and 2020). About the study as a whole: Peripheral blood was sampled at the time of initial diagnosis, prior to any treatment. In about 6 Graves' hyperthyroidism patients, the study also compared T-cell repertoires from thyroid tissue with T-cell repertoires from blood. To identify TCR V-J signatures that set the groups apart, the researchers used a discovery cohort of 90 to 100 patients, made up of 40 to 45 with Graves' ophthalmopathy and 55 to 65 with stable Graves' hyperthyroidism. The 100 discovery patients were divided at random into training and test sets in a 7:3 ratio. The paper reports TCR Vbeta CDR3 sequencing of roughly 140 peripheral blood samples: over 40 ophthalmopathy, fewer than 80 hyperthyroidism and around 17 progressor patients. After blood sampling, hyperthyroidism patients were treated with methimazole at a starting dose of 30 mg daily, and ophthalmopathy patients were treated with high-dose intravenous methylprednisolone. Whether ophthalmopathy could be predicted prospectively was tested in an independent validation cohort made up of under 20 hyperthyroidism patients plus 17 patients who later progressed to ophthalmopathy. Study-wide conclusions, independent of this receptor: No statistical method was used to set the sample size in advance, and investigators knew the group allocation. Blood samples also contained most of the expanded thyroid clonotypes (frequency above 0.001), which suggests that blood repertoires may reflect thyroid immune responses. In cross-validation, a model built on a 13 V-J signature told ophthalmopathy apart from stable hyperthyroidism with just under 90% sensitivity and approximately 84% specificity, and in testing the same model reached 80%/75%. During validation, the model predicted progression to ophthalmopathy a median of around six months ahead of onset, with almost 71% sensitivity and roughly 72% specificity.

The TCR beta CDR3 regions were amplified from the RNA transcripts. The first round of RT-PCR for the TCR CDR3 was performed with the HTBI primer set and the Qiagen OneStep RT-PCR kit. Libraries were constructed in a second round of multiplex PCR, after which size selection and purification were performed. Paired-end sequencing of the libraries was performed with 100 bp reads on an Illumina HiSeq2000. The study's processing was this. SOAPnuke was used to process the raw data, throwing out any read that contained adapters or uncalled bases, had a mean Phred below 15, or lacked an exact constant-primer or identifier match. COPE v1.2.5 was used to merge the high-quality paired reads, and each unique nucleotide sequence was defined as a clonotype. MiTCR v1.1 was used to align clonotypes to the IMGT TRBV, TRBD and TRBJ reference segments. Analysis was restricted to V-J combinations with a frequency above 0.0001, which covered about 99% of repertoires. The TCS score was defined as the ratio of F50 (clonal expansion) to E x V (chaos), calculated using BLOSUM62-based TCRdist between CDR3 peptides within each V-J. Welch's t-statistics and random forest reduced roughly 540 V-J features to 13, which were used in a naive Bayes classifier (R e1071). The similarity between thyroid and blood repertoires was quantified using the Morisita-Horn index. In TCRdb, the public reads were trimmed at Q25 with fastp and aligned with MiXCR, with productive beta chains retained. Every distinct CDR3 protein forms one entry, paired with its most common genes and DNA. The V and J calls shown here were made by TCRdb, not taken from the authors' results. The sample profile shows just under 750,000 distinct CDR3 sequences; approximately 36% of them were found once. The ten largest make up around a third of the sample.

A few counts support this clonotype. This clone's antigen is unknown. No much larger clonotype is one base removed from it; base qualities were not supplied. Stable Graves' hyperthyroidism was defined as the absence of progression to ophthalmopathy over 18 months of follow-up. Hyperthyroidism patients were newly diagnosed, with disease duration under 2 months, and aged 18 to 65 years. Exclusion was applied to patients with uncontrolled infections, other autoimmune diseases, pregnancy or lactation. Diagnoses relied on clinical symptoms, serum thyroxine and TRAb, thyroid ultrasound and orbital computed tomography. PBMCs were separated from roughly 9.3 ml of fresh peripheral blood using Ficoll-Paque density gradient centrifugation. Total RNA was extracted using Trizol reagent, and RNA quality was assessed on an Agilent 2100 Bioanalyzer. Counted from cysteine to phenylalanine, this CDR3 has 14 amino acids. Solely the CDR3 DNA is kept, with 42 bases framed from the first base. V has 0 bases trimmed and J has 8 bases trimmed; junction bases matching no gene number 9. CDR1 and CDR2 (DFQATT, SNEGSKA) derive from the germline V gene (reference sequence).

Sequencing was done on a sample of blood. This chain is built from TRBV20-1 and TRBJ1-2, and 7 junction bases match TRBD1. This TCR came from a woman in her thirties or forties with Graves' hyperthyroidism. The CDR3 protein is CSARDKTGNRGYTF. The nucleotide sequence reads as follows: TGCAGTGCTAGAGATAAGACAGGGAATCGCGGCTACACCTTC.